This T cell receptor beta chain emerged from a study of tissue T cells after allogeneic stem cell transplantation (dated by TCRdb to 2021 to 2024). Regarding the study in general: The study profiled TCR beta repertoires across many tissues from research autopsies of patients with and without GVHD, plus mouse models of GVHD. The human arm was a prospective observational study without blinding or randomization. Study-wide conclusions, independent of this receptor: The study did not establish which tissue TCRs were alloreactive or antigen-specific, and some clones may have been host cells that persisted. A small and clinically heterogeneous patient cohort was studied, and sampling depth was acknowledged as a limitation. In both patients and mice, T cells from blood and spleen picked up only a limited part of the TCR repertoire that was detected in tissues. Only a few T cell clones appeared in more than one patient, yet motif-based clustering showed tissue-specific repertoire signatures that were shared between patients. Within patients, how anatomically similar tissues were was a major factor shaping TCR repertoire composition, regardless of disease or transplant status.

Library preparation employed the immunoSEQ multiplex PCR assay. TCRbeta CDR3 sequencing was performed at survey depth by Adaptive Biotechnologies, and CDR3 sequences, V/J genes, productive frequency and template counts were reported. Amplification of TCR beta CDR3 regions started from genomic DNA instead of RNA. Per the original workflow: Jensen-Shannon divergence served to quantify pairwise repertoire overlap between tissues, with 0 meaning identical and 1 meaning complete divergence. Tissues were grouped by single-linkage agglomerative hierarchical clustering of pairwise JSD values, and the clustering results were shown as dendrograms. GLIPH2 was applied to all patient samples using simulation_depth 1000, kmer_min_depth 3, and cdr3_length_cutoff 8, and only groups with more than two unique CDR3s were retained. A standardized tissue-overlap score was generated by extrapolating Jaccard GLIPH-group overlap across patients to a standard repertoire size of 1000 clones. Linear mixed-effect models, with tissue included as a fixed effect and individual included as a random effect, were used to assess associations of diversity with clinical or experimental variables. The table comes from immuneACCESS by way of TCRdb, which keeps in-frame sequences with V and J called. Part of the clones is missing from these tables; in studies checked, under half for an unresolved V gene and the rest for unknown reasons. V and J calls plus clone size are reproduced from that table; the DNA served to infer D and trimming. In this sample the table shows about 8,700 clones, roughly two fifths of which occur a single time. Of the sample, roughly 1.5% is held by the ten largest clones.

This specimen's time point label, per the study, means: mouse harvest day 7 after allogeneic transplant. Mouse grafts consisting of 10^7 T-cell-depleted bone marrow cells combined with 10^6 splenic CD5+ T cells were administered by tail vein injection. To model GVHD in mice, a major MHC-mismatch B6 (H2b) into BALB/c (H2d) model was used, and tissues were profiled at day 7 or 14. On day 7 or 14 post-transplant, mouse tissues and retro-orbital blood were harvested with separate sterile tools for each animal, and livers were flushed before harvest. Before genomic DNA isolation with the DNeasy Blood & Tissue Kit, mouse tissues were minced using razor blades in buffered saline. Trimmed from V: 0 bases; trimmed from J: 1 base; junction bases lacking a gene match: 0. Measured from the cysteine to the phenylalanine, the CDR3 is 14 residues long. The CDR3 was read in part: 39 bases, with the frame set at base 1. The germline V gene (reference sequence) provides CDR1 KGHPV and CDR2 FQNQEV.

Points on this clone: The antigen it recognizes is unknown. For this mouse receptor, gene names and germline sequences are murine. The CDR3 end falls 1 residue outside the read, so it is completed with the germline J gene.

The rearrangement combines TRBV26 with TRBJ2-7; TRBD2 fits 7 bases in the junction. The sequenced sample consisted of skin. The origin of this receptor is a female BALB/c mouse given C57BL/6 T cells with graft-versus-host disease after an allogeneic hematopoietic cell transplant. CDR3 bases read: TGTGCCAGCAGTCTGTCTGGGGGGTCCTATGAACAGTAC. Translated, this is CASSLSGGSYEQY. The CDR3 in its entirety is CASSLSGGSYEQYF.